The clone carrying this T cell receptor (beta chain) came up a few times. Antigen: not known. The record originates from a study of T cell responses to AZD1222 COVID-19 vaccine. General study results and limits: Spike-specific TCR breadth and depth grew following two AZD1222 doses. Samples come after the peak T cell response, not at day 14.

Only in-frame clones appear in the TCRdb table, and some are missing; sequencing was by immunoSEQ multiplex PCR. There are about 96,000 clones in the sample; around 91% occur only once, and roughly 5.5% lies in the top ten. CDR1 is MRHNA and CDR2 is SNTAGT in the germline V gene. CDR3 length: 15 amino acids. The junction had 5 bases not matched to a gene; V was cut back by 6 bases and J by 4 bases. This clonotype was sampled from an adult in good health. The specimen comprised peripheral blood, sampled on day 0 of MenACWY control vaccination. V gene TRBV6-4 combines with J gene TRBJ2-2; 10 bases are shared with TRBD2. CDR3 amino acids: CASRPAGGGTGELFF. The CDR3, as DNA: TGTGCCAGCAGACCAGCGGGAGGGGGCACCGGGGAGCTGTTTTTT.